The 21 T cell receptor beta chains below come from one sample, sequenced in a study of identical twins. TCRdb passed the 5' RACE reads through MiXCR, listing each CDR3 protein once. This table has some 1,600,000 distinct CDR3 sequences, around a third appearing once. The specimen was cord blood. The source of these receptors is a newborn girl in good health.

CDR3 sequence (DNA): TGTGCCAGCAGTCCGGACCAGCTCACAGATACGCAGTATTTT. Translation: CASSPDQLTDTQYF. V and J are TRBV6-4 and TRBJ2-3; D gene ambiguous. Looked up from germline, CDR1 is MRHNA and CDR2 is SNTAGT. Deletions cut 5 bases from V and 2 bases from J, with 11 bases between. The CDR3 loop spans 14 amino acids.

This chain connects TRBV24-1 to TRBJ2-7; no clear D. In germline, CDR1 is KGHDR, CDR2 SFDVKD. CDR3 size: 11 residues. Trimming cost V 6 bases and J 2 bases, with 4 bases left between them. The CDR3 DNA follows: TGTGCCACCAGTTACCCCTACGAGCAGTACTTC. The encoded protein is CATSYPYEQYF.

At least ten counts were recorded for this clonotype. Germline and junction disagree at one end, which may indicate a read error. The chain is built from TRBV5-1 and TRBJ2-1; 9 nucleotides align to TRBD1. The CDR3 length is 14 residues. Germline V lookup: CDR1 SGHRS, CDR2 YFSETQ. CDR3 coding DNA: TGTGCCAGCAGTTCCGGGACAGGGTACAATGAGCAGTTCTTC. Translating gives CASSSGTGYNEQFF.

This chain links TRBV24-1 with TRBJ2-3, with a possible D match to TRBD1 (6 bases). Germline V gives CDR1 KGHDR, CDR2 SFDVKD. Between the trimmed V and J ends, which lost 5 bases and 0 bases, there was a span of 20 bases. The CDR3 loop spans 18 amino acids. The CDR3, as DNA: TGTGCCACCAGTGTTGCGACAGGTCGGATTTCTAGCACAGATACGCAGTATTTT. Protein sequence: CATSVATGRISSTDTQYF.

This clonotype was counted ten times or more. This chain connects TRBV10-3 to TRBJ2-3; D not certain. CDR3 length: 14 amino acids. Per germline, CDR1 ENHRY and CDR2 SYGVKD. Trimming removed 0 bases at V and 2 bases at J, with 6 bases between. CDR3 amino acids: CAISESDVTDTQYF. The CDR3 bases are TGTGCCATCAGTGAGTCGGACGTCACAGATACGCAGTATTTT.

This chain connects TRBV13 to TRBJ2-5; 10 positions match TRBD2. This CDR3 comprises 17 residues. Germline V lookup: CDR1 PRHDT, CDR2 FYEKMQ (reference sequence). V shed 5 bases and J 2 bases; nucleotides not matched to a gene: 11. Written as DNA, the CDR3 is TGTGCCAGCAGCCGAACTCTTCAACTAGCGGGGCAAGAGACCCAGTACTTC. Encoded protein: CASSRTLQLAGQETQYF.

This clonotype was counted between two and nine times. The CDR3: CASSSGTIGEQFF. CDR3 coding DNA: TGTGCCAGCAGCTCTGGGACTATTGGGGAGCAGTTCTTC. The V call is TRBV7-9, the J call TRBJ2-1; TRBD2 matches at 7 bases. The V gene end was trimmed by 4 bases and the J gene end by 10 bases; junction bases not matched to a gene: 7. This CDR3 is 13 amino acids long. The germline V gene encodes CDR1 SEHNR and CDR2 FQNEAQ (reference sequence). Full variable domain (missing parts from reference TRBV7-9 and TRBJ2-1): DTGVSQNPRHKITKRGQNVTFRCDPISEHNRLYWYRQTLGQGPEFLTYFQNEAQLEKSRLLSDRFSAERPKGSFSTLEIQRTEQGDSAMYLCASSSGTIGEQFFGPGTRLTVL.

This clonotype has only a few counts. The J gene is TRBJ2-7, the V gene TRBV5-1; tentatively, D is TRBD1 (6 bases). Trimming left V 3 bases short and J 5 bases short, with 12 bases between. Germline V gene sequence: CDR1 SGHRS, CDR2 YFSETQ. This CDR3 spans 13 amino acids. DNA of the CDR3: TGCGCCAGCAGCTCTCAGGGGTGGGACGAGCAGTACTTC. Its protein product is CASSSQGWDEQYF.

This clonotype was counted a single time. This CDR3 fails to terminate in the conserved phenylalanine or tryptophan, so it likely reflects a read error. The chain carries TRBV27 and TRBJ2-4, with D uncertain. The DNA end is more similar to TRBJ2-7, so the J call may be wrong. CDR1 is MNHEY and CDR2 is SMNVEV in the germline V gene (reference sequence). This CDR3 is built from 11 residues. The CDR3 sequence: CASSSIYEQYL. In nucleotides, the CDR3 is TGTGCCAGCAGTTCAATCTACGAGCAGTACTTG.

This clonotype was observed a few times. The V call is TRBV20-1, the J call TRBJ2-3, with 8 bases matching TRBD2. CDR3 size: 15 residues. V was pared by 6 bases and J by 2 bases, with 10 bases of the junction left unmatched. CDR1 and CDR2 from the germline V gene are DFQATT and SNEGSKA (reference sequence). This CDR3 is CSAIVGLGNTDTQYF. In DNA form, the CDR3 reads TGCAGTGCCATCGTGGGACTAGGAAACACAGATACGCAGTATTTT.

As concerns this clonotype: Lacking the conserved final phenylalanine or tryptophan, this CDR3 likely reflects a read error. The chain couples TRBV20-1 to TRBJ2-5; 13 nucleotides align to TRBD2. The junction had 6 bases not matched to a gene; V was cut back by 3 bases and J by 2 bases. Germline V gene sequence: CDR1 DFQATT, CDR2 SNEGSKA (reference sequence). CDR3 size: 16 residues. CDR3 loop: CSASTSGGVWQETQYL. CDR3 sequence (DNA): TGCAGTGCTAGCACTAGCGGGGGGGTTTGGCAAGAGACCCAGTACTTA.

The chain joins TRBV5-6 to TRBJ2-1, with TRBD2 matching 9 bases. CDR3 length: 17 amino acids. CDR1 SGHDT and CDR2 YYEEEE come from the germline V gene. J gave up 3 bases and V 4 bases, and 11 bases lay outside the gene matches. The CDR3 nucleotides are TGTGCCAGCAGCCCCGGGGGCCTAGCGGGGATCTACAATGAGCAGTTCTTC. Residues: CASSPGGLAGIYNEQFF.

This sequence joins TRBV24-1 and TRBJ2-4; 14 nucleotides align to TRBD2. The V gene's germline CDR1 is KGHDR and CDR2 SFDVKD. CDR3 size: 15 residues. Trimming took 3 bases from V and 15 from J; bases not matched to a gene: 9. CDR3 in amino acids: CATSDHRTSGRYLYF. CDR3 bases: TGTGCCACCAGTGATCACCGGACTAGCGGGAGGTATCTGTACTTC.

This clonotype appeared a few times. This chain links TRBV3-1 with TRBJ2-5; 11 positions match TRBD2. The CDR3 covers 16 residues. CDR1 is LGHDT, CDR2 YNNKEL, per germline (reference sequence). J gave up 4 bases and V 2 bases, and 6 bases lay outside the gene matches. Here the CDR3 DNA reads TGTGCCAGCAGCCAAATTAGCGGGGGGGTTCTAGAGACCCAGTACTTC. Its translation is CASSQISGGVLETQYF.

V and J are TRBV2 and TRBJ2-1, with D unresolved. The CDR3 has 12 amino acids. Germline-derived CDR1 and CDR2 are SNHLY and FYNNEI. The ends were cut back, 9 bases at V and 2 bases at J, with 8 bases in the middle. The CDR3 coding sequence is TGTGCCAGACGCCCGACCTACAATGAGCAGTTCTTC. It translates to CARRPTYNEQFF.

This clonotype has a handful of counts. The gene calls are TRBV5-1 and TRBJ2-1, with 8 bases aligning to TRBD2. Germline-derived CDR1 and CDR2 are SGHRS and YFSETQ. There are 15 residues in the CDR3. With V trimmed by 4 bases and J by 9 bases, 12 bases remained unmatched. The CDR3 is CASSPLAGPRGEQFF. The CDR3 nucleotides are TGCGCCAGCAGCCCTCTAGCGGGCCCAAGAGGTGAGCAGTTCTTC.

The V and J genes are TRBV29-1 and TRBJ1-2; possibly TRBD1 for D (5 bases). CDR1 is SQVTM and CDR2 is ANQGSEA in the germline V gene. V dropped 6 bases and J dropped 4 bases, with 12 bases sitting between them. The CDR3 is 12 residues long. CDR3 nucleotide sequence: TGCAGCGTGAGGGACGGGATCTATGGCTACACCTTC. This gives the protein CSVRDGIYGYTF.

V and J are TRBV20-1 and TRBJ2-7; 11 bases line up with TRBD2. Germline lookup yields CDR1 DFQATT and CDR2 SNEGSKA (reference sequence). The CDR3 sequence is 15 residues long. V gave up 4 bases and J gave up 0 bases; unmatched junction bases: 5. The CDR3 coding sequence is TGCAGTGCTAAGACTAGCGGGGTCTTCTCCTACGAGCAGTACTTC. This gives the protein CSAKTSGVFSYEQYF.

The chain combines TRBV5-1 with TRBJ2-7, with D possibly matching TRBD2 (6 bases). Deletions cut 5 bases from V and 2 bases from J, with 14 bases between. The CDR3 spans 14 residues. In germline, CDR1 is SGHRS, CDR2 YFSETQ. The CDR3 DNA reads TGCGCCAGCAGACATCTTACGGGAGCCTACGAGCAGTACTTC. As protein: CASRHLTGAYEQYF.

This clonotype was seen only a few times. The chain has TRBV20-1 and TRBJ2-7; D possibly uses TRBD1 or TRBD2 (5 bases each). V was trimmed by 1 base and J by 1 base, leaving 14 bases between them. CDR3 size: 15 residues. The V gene's germline CDR1 is DFQATT and CDR2 SNEGSKA (reference sequence). In DNA, the CDR3 is TGCAGTGCTAGAGGAGGGGACGGCCGTTCCTACGAGCAGTACTTC. Its translation: CSARGGDGRSYEQYF.

This clonotype was recorded a few times. The J gene is TRBJ2-5, the V gene TRBV3-1, with 8 bases that match TRBD2. Germline CDR1 and CDR2: LGHDT and YNNKEL (reference sequence). The CDR3 is made up of 15 amino acids. V lost 4 bases, J lost 11 bases, and 15 bases stayed unmatched. CDR3 region: CASSPRGADYNEQYF. For the CDR3, the DNA is TGTGCCAGCAGCCCGCGGGGGGCGGACTACAATGAGCAGTACTTC.